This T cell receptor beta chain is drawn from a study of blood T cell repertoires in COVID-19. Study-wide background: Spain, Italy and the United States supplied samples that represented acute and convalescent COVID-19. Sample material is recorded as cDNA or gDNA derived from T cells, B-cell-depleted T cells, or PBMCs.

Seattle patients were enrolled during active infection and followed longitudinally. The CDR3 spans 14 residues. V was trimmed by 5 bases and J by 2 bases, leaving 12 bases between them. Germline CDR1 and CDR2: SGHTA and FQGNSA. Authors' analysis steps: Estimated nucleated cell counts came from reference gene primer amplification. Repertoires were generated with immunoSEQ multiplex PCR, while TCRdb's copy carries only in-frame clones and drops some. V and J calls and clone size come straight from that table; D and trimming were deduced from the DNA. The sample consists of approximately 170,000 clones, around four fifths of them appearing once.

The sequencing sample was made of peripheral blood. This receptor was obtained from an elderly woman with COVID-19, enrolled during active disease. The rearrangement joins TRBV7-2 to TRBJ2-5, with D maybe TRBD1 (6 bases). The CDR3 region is CASSPLTGQETQYF. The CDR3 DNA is TGTGCCAGCAGCCCGCTGACAGGACAAGAGACCCAGTACTTC.